Listed here are 10 T cell receptor beta chains from one sample, sequenced in a study of cytomegalovirus exposure and HLA in healthy donors. The PCR ran on 60 Vbeta and 13 Jbeta primers. Sequenced by immunoSEQ multiplex PCR; TCRdb stores in-frame clones only, minus some. Of about 200,000 clones detected, approximately 90% appear once; the ten largest clones hold 0.9% to 1.2%. Sequencing was carried out using PBMCs. Every receptor here comes from a boy younger than 10 in good health and CMV-seronegative.

The genes are TRBV4-2 and TRBJ2-2, with a tentative D call TRBD2 (5 bases). V was trimmed by 6 bases and J by 6 bases, leaving 20 bases between them. The CDR3 has 16 residues. Per the germline V gene, CDR1 is LGHNA and CDR2 is YNFKEQ. In DNA, the CDR3 is TGTGCCAGCAGTCCGGTGCGGGCGGAGACACCCGGGGAGCTGTTTTTT. It encodes CASSPVRAETPGELFF.

The rearrangement links TRBV2 to TRBJ1-5, with D hard to call. Germline values: CDR1 SNHLY, CDR2 FYNNEI. The germline V and J ends were trimmed by 8 bases and 0 bases, with 8 bases remaining between them. This CDR3 contains 13 residues. In DNA, the CDR3 is TGTGCCAGCCGGTTCGATAGCAATCAGCCCCAGCATTTT. It is translated as CASRFDSNQPQHF.

J is TRBJ2-3 and V is TRBV2, with TRBD2 matching 10 bases. Losses at the gene ends were 5 bases for V and 1 base for J; bases not matched to a gene: 15. Germline V gene lookup returns CDR1 SNHLY and CDR2 FYNNEI. This CDR3 is built from 19 residues. CDR3 residues: CASSRTRASTSGGTDTQYF. DNA of the CDR3: TGTGCCAGCAGTCGGACCCGCGCCTCTACTAGCGGGGGCACAGATACGCAGTATTTT.

The V and J genes are TRBV23-1 and TRBJ2-7, with 10 positions matching TRBD1. TRBV23-1 is known as an ORF, though its function is uncertain. V lost 1 base, J lost 0 bases, and 15 bases stayed unmatched. This CDR3 is 20 amino acids long. The CDR3 nucleotides are TGCGCCAGCAGTCAATTTTTGGGAGACAGGGGGCGCCGGAGCTCCTACGAGCAGTACTTC. Translation: CASSQFLGDRGRRSSYEQYF.

The J gene is TRBJ1-1, the V gene TRBV28, with D possibly TRBD1 on 5 matching bases. V was pared by 4 bases and J by 1 base, with 10 bases between. CDR3 length: 14 amino acids. Germline V gene sequence: CDR1 MDHEN, CDR2 SYDVKM. The CDR3 sequence: CASSWRRGNTEAFF. CDR3 coding DNA: TGTGCCAGCAGTTGGAGGAGGGGGAACACTGAAGCTTTCTTT.

This chain connects TRBV4-2 to TRBJ1-1; no reliable D call. Germline V lookup: CDR1 LGHNA, CDR2 YNFKEQ. This CDR3 is 15 amino acids long. V dropped 1 base and J dropped 6 bases, with 15 bases sitting between them. As DNA, the CDR3 is TGTGCCAGCAGCCAAGTTGTCAAGGCGAGCGCTGAAGCTTTCTTT. Protein product: CASSQVVKASAEAFF.

The V call is TRBV5-6, the J call TRBJ2-3; 15 positions agree with TRBD2. The V gene end was trimmed by 4 bases and the J gene end by 5 bases; junction bases not matched to a gene: 11. Germline CDR1 is SGHDT and CDR2 is YYEEEE. There are 18 residues in the CDR3. The CDR3 loop is CASSRGLAGGLVRDTQYF. The CDR3 coding sequence is TGTGCCAGCAGCCGAGGACTAGCGGGAGGGCTGGTTAGAGATACGCAGTATTTT. The variable domain in full, with the rest retrieved from reference TRBV5-6 and TRBJ2-3, is DAGVTQSPTHLIKTRGQQVTLRCSPKSGHDTVSWYQQALGQGPQFIFQYYEEEERQRGNFPDRFSGHQFPNYSSELNVNALLLGDSALYLCASSRGLAGGLVRDTQYFGPGTRLTVL.

The chain joins TRBV4-1 to TRBJ2-7; D is possibly TRBD2 (6 bases). The V and J ends lost 0 bases and 1 base respectively, with 7 bases between them. The germline gives CDR1 MGHRA, CDR2 YSYEKL. This CDR3 is built from 14 residues. CDR3 sequence reads: CASSQEAGSYEQYF. The CDR3 nucleotides are TGCGCCAGCAGCCAAGAGGCGGGGTCCTACGAGCAGTACTTC.

The rearrangement joins TRBV7-8 to TRBJ2-7; 7 bases align to TRBD1. This CDR3 is built from 14 residues. Trimming at V came to 5 bases and at J to 3 bases, leaving 7 bases not matched to a gene. Germline CDR1 SGHVS, CDR2 FQNEAQ. CDR3 sequence reads: CASSPTGIVYEQYF. Here the CDR3 DNA reads TGTGCCAGCAGCCCGACAGGGATCGTCTACGAGCAGTACTTC.

The chain employs TRBV6-1 and TRBJ2-5, with D perhaps matching TRBD2 (6 bases). Per the germline V gene, CDR1 is MNHNS and CDR2 is SASEGT. Trimming removed 5 bases from V and 5 bases from J, with 15 bases in between. The CDR3 spans 14 residues. The CDR3 sequence: CASSPPPSAETQYF. The CDR3 region has the DNA TGTGCCAGCAGTCCGCCTCCTAGCGCGGAGACCCAGTACTTC.